The 18 T cell receptor beta chains below come from one sample, sequenced in a study of long-term antiretroviral therapy in people with HIV. A v3.0 immunoSEQ assay was performed at survey level. Here immunoSEQ multiplex PCR was the method, and the copy in TCRdb shows in-frame clones only, minus some. The sample records some 29,000 clones, over 75% being singletons. The material was unsorted PBMCs, obtained 1.5 years before starting antiretroviral therapy. These receptors were obtained from a man aged 18 to 30 with HIV.

This clone was picked up a small number of times. The chain couples TRBV6-1 to TRBJ1-2; D is unclear. The CDR3 extends over 13 amino acids. The V gene's germline CDR1 is MNHNS and CDR2 SASEGT. Trimming took 2 bases from V and 0 from J, leaving 4 bases between them. DNA of the CDR3: TGTGCCAGCAGTGAATCGGCTAACTATGGCTACACCTTC. This encodes CASSESANYGYTF.

A word on this clone: Germline is not matched at one junction end, which may reflect a read error. This sequence joins TRBV7-9 and TRBJ1-2; D gene uncertain. Looked up from germline, CDR1 is SEHNR and CDR2 is FQNEAQ (reference sequence). The CDR3 loop spans 13 amino acids. The CDR3 is CASSLATNYGYTF. The CDR3 bases are TGTGCCAGCAGCTTAGCTACTAATTATGGCTACACCTTC. Full variable domain (rest looked up from reference TRBV7-9 and TRBJ1-2): DTGVSQNPRHKITKRGQNVTFRCDPISEHNRLYWYRQTLGQGPEFLTYFQNEAQLEKSRLLSDRFSAERPKGSFSTLEIQRTEQGDSAMYLCASSLATNYGYTFGSGTRLTVV.

The rearrangement joins TRBV5-4 to TRBJ1-4, with D maybe TRBD1 (5 bases). V was pared by 5 bases and J by 0 bases, with 11 bases between. The length of the CDR3 is 15 residues. Germline V lookup: CDR1 SGHNT, CDR2 YYREEE (reference sequence). The CDR3 sequence: CASSIGAATNEKLFF. The DNA of the CDR3 is TGTGCCAGCAGTATAGGGGCCGCAACTAATGAAAAACTGTTTTTT. The full variable domain, rest sourced from reference TRBV5-4 and TRBJ1-4, is ETGVTQSPTHLIKTRGQQVTLRCSSQSGHNTVSWYQQALGQGPQFIFQYYREEENGRGNFPPRFSGLQFPNYSSELNVNALELDDSALYLCASSIGAATNEKLFFGSGTQLSVL.

The CDR3 nucleotides are TGCACCAGCAGCCAACACTTCTTGGGACAGAGCAATCAGCCCCAGCATTTT. This encodes CTSSQHFLGQSNQPQHF. This sequence joins TRBV1 and TRBJ1-5; TRBD1, the table's D call, was not compared with the DNA. TRBV1 is deemed a pseudogene. The CDR3 extends over 17 amino acids.

The chain links TRBV5-1 to TRBJ2-2; TRBD1 matches 8 bases. The CDR3 sequence is 16 residues long. The germline V gene has CDR1 SGHRS and CDR2 YFSETQ. V lost 1 base, J lost 3 bases, and 5 bases stayed unmatched. The CDR3 is CASSLRTGRDTGELFF. Here the CDR3 DNA reads TGCGCCAGCAGCTTGAGGACAGGGAGAGACACCGGGGAGCTGTTTTTT.

This chain connects TRBV9 to TRBJ1-4; 11 positions match TRBD1. The CDR3 is 14 residues long. V trimming: 2 bases; J trimming: 13 bases; junction bases outside the gene matches: 7. From germline, CDR1 is SGDLS and CDR2 YYNGEE. CDR3 protein: CASSVGTGGRRLFF. CDR3 coding DNA: TGTGCCAGCAGCGTCGGGACAGGGGGGAGACGACTGTTTTTT.

The table lists this clone with a count of one. The V gene is TRBV7-9, the J gene TRBJ1-4, with 12 bases lining up with TRBD1. The CDR3 runs to 16 residues. Germline loops: CDR1 SEHNR, CDR2 FQNEAQ (reference sequence). The V segment lost 5 bases and the J segment 2 bases; nucleotides outside the gene matches: 3. The CDR3 protein is CASSVGTGGTNEKLFF. The CDR3 DNA reads as TGTGCCAGCAGCGTTGGGACAGGGGGCACTAATGAAAAACTGTTTTTT. The full variable domain, its missing parts supplied by reference TRBV7-9 and TRBJ1-4, is DTGVSQNPRHKITKRGQNVTFRCDPISEHNRLYWYRQTLGQGPEFLTYFQNEAQLEKSRLLSDRFSAERPKGSFSTLEIQRTEQGDSAMYLCASSVGTGGTNEKLFFGSGTQLSVL.

V usage is TRBV28 and J usage is TRBJ1-4; TRBD1 might be the D (5 bases). There are 13 residues in the CDR3. The germline V gene encodes CDR1 MDHEN and CDR2 SYDVKM. V dropped 5 bases and J dropped 7 bases, with 11 bases sitting between them. The CDR3: CASSGTLREKLFF. CDR3 nucleotides: TGTGCCAGCAGTGGGACTCTCCGTGAAAAACTGTTTTTT. Variable domain in full (rest from reference TRBV28 and TRBJ1-4): DVKVTQSSRYLVKRTGEKVFLECVQDMDHENMFWYRQDPGLGLRLIYFSYDVKMKEKGDIPEGYSVSREKKERFSLILESASTNQTSMYLCASSGTLREKLFFGSGTQLSVL.

The rearrangement links TRBV7-9 to TRBJ2-7, with unresolved D. The CDR3 extends over 12 amino acids. Trimming shortened V by 4 bases and J by 7 bases, and 11 bases separated the two germline ends. The germline V gene has CDR1 SEHNR and CDR2 FQNEAQ (reference sequence). Here the CDR3 reads CASSSSRNEQYF. For the CDR3, the DNA is TGTGCCAGCAGCTCATCCCGTAATGAGCAGTACTTC.

This rearrangement joins TRBV6-1 to TRBJ1-1; D unresolved. V was pared by 6 bases and J by 1 base, with 9 bases between. The CDR3 totals 13 residues. Germline lookup yields CDR1 MNHNS and CDR2 SASEGT. This chain's CDR3 is CASRSGPNTEAFF. CDR3 nucleotides: TGTGCCAGCAGGAGCGGGCCGAACACTGAAGCTTTCTTT.

By sample share, this clone is medium-sized. Distinct nucleotide sequences in the sample also encode this CDR3. J is TRBJ1-1 and V is TRBV30; the D gene is possibly TRBD1 (5 bases). Per the germline V gene, CDR1 is GTSNPN and CDR2 is SVGIG (reference sequence). V lost 5 bases and J lost 4, with 11 bases in between. The CDR3 has 12 residues. This chain's CDR3 is CAWGAGFTEAFF. In nucleotides, the CDR3 is TGTGCCTGGGGGGCCGGGTTCACTGAAGCTTTCTTT.

V is TRBV10-2 and J is TRBJ1-6; D gene ambiguous. Trimming cost V 4 bases and J 4 bases, with 17 bases left between them. This CDR3 region has 17 residues. CDR1 and CDR2 (germline): WSHSY, SAAADI. CDR3 in amino acids: CASSVMAGERYNSPLHF. For the CDR3, the DNA is TGCGCCAGCAGTGTGATGGCGGGAGAGCGGTATAATTCACCCCTCCACTTT.

The chain has TRBV11-2 and TRBJ2-7, with D hard to call. This CDR3 contains 11 residues. The germline V and J ends were trimmed by 5 bases and 3 bases, with 5 bases remaining between them. The germline CDR1 and CDR2 sequences are SGHAT and FQNNGV. CDR3 amino acids: CASSHYYEQYF. DNA of the CDR3: TGTGCCAGCAGCCATTACTACGAGCAGTACTTC.

The chain is built from TRBV5-4 and TRBJ1-2, with D perhaps matching TRBD1 (6 bases). Trimming took off 5 bases at V and 7 bases at J, with 15 bases between the two ends. The CDR3 consists of 13 residues. Germline V gene data show CDR1 as SGHNT and CDR2 as YYREEE (reference sequence). The CDR3 loop is CASRRTGLGGYTF. Here the CDR3 DNA reads TGTGCCAGCAGAAGAACAGGGTTGGGTGGCTACACCTTC.

The chain has TRBV27 and TRBJ2-1; 10 bases align to TRBD2. After removal of 5 bases from V and 0 bases from J, the junction contained 13 bases not matched to a gene. The CDR3 has 19 residues. Per germline, CDR1 MNHEY and CDR2 SMNVEV (reference sequence). CDR3 DNA: TGTGCCAGCAGTAGTCTAGCGGGGGCCCTCCTTTCCTCCTACAATGAGCAGTTCTTC. Its translation is CASSSLAGALLSSYNEQFF.

The chain couples TRBV2 to TRBJ1-2; D perhaps matches TRBD1 (6 bases). Trimming left V 7 bases short and J 4 bases short, with 10 bases between. This CDR3 is 12 amino acids long. Germline CDR1 reads SNHLY; CDR2 reads FYNNEI. Here the CDR3 DNA reads TGTGCCAGCAAGGGGGGTGGCTATGGCTACACCTTC. Amino acids: CASKGGGYGYTF.

The V gene is TRBV9, the J gene TRBJ2-3; TRBD2 matches at 9 bases. The CDR3 is 19 residues long. J lost 4 bases, V lost 3 bases, and 18 bases had no gene match. The germline V gene encodes CDR1 SGDLS and CDR2 YYNGEE. CDR3 coding DNA: TGTGCCAGCAGCGCCAACCCTCGGAGGGGAGCGGGAGGATCAGATACGCAGTATTTT. This sequence encodes CASSANPRRGAGGSDTQYF.

The chain combines TRBV7-9 with TRBJ1-5, with D perhaps TRBD1 (5 bases). Trimming left V 3 bases short and J 5 bases short, with 11 bases between. Germline V CDR1 and CDR2: SEHNR, FQNEAQ (reference sequence). CDR3 length equals 14 residues. As DNA, the CDR3 is TGTGCCAGCAGCTTCGTTGGGGACCATCAGCCCCAGCATTTT. This translates into CASSFVGDHQPQHF.